The 14 T cell receptor beta chains presented below share a single source sample, sequenced in a study of control samples from healthy donors and cancer patients (TCRdb year 2020). Library prep was done by the immunoSEQ multiplex PCR assay. TCRdb provides this immuneACCESS table in a form limited to in-frame rearrangements. Some clones are lacking; in checked studies, under half of them reflect an unresolved V gene, and why the rest are absent is not known. For this sample there are 65,000 to 90,000 clones; 89% appear just once. 9.5% of the sample rests with the top ten. Sample: PBMCs. These receptors all come from a woman in her forties or fifties with colorectal cancer.

The V gene is TRBV7-8, the J gene TRBJ1-1, with 7 bases identical to TRBD1. The CDR3 runs to 18 residues. Germline lookup yields CDR1 SGHVS and CDR2 FQNEAQ. Trimming cost V 5 bases and J 6 bases; bases outside gene matches: 21. CDR3 nucleotide sequence: TGTGCCAGCAGCCAACGGACAGGATCACGACTCAACTTTCCTGAAGCTTTCTTT. Protein sequence: CASSQRTGSRLNFPEAFF.

About this clone: The sample carries other DNA sequences with the same CDR3. The chain recombines TRBV7-8 with TRBJ2-5; no reliable D call. The ends were cut back, 5 bases at V and 5 bases at J, with 6 bases in the middle. This CDR3 is 11 amino acids long. Germline V gene sequence: CDR1 SGHVS, CDR2 FQNEAQ. The CDR3 DNA is TGTGCCAGCAGCCCACTGGAGACCCAGTACTTC. This encodes CASSPLETQYF.

The chain has TRBV6-5 and TRBJ1-2, with 7 bases lining up with TRBD1. Germline loops: CDR1 MNHEY, CDR2 SVGAGI. There are 15 residues in the CDR3. V dropped 0 bases and J dropped 4; count of bases not matched to a gene: 5. CDR3 loop: CASSYSTGVGYGYTF. CDR3 nucleotide sequence: TGTGCCAGCAGTTACTCAACAGGGGTCGGCTATGGCTACACCTTC.

This chain joins TRBV9 and TRBJ2-5, with D possibly TRBD1 on 6 matching bases. Germline CDR1 SGDLS, CDR2 YYNGEE. The CDR3 sequence is 15 residues long. V dropped 0 bases and J dropped 1 base, with 10 bases sitting between them. The CDR3 protein is CASSVVDRSQETQYF. As DNA, the CDR3 is TGTGCCAGCAGCGTAGTGGACAGATCCCAAGAGACCCAGTACTTC.

J is TRBJ2-5 and V is TRBV18, with D uncertain. Germline-derived CDR1 and CDR2 are KGHSH and LQKENI. The CDR3 covers 12 residues. V was shortened by 1 base and J by 5 bases, with 5 bases between the two germline ends. The CDR3 is CASSPQRETQYF. The CDR3 DNA is TGTGCCAGCTCACCACAGAGGGAGACCCAGTACTTC.

The genes are TRBV30 and TRBJ1-1, with 7 bases aligning to TRBD1. Germline V CDR1 and CDR2: GTSNPN, SVGIG (reference sequence). Trimming at V came to 3 bases and at J to 2 bases, leaving 6 bases not matched to a gene. CDR3 size: 14 residues. CDR3 sequence reads: CAWSKTGINTEAFF. CDR3 sequence (DNA): TGTGCCTGGAGCAAGACAGGGATCAACACTGAAGCTTTCTTT. Using reference TRBV30 and TRBJ1-1 for the parts outside the CDR3, the full variable domain is SQTIHQWPATLVQPVGSPLSLECTVEGTSNPNLYWYRQAAGRGLQLLFYSVGIGQISSEVPQNLSASRPQDRQFILSSKKLLLSDSGFYLCAWSKTGINTEAFFGQGTRLTVV.

This chain links TRBV28 with TRBJ2-2; D gene ambiguous. Trimming removed 3 bases at V and 2 bases at J, with 10 bases between. Germline CDR1 MDHEN, CDR2 SYDVKM. This CDR3 contains 15 residues. CDR3 coding DNA: TGTGCCAGCAGTTTTGGTCAGATTAACACCGGGGAGCTGTTTTTT. It translates to CASSFGQINTGELFF.

This clone appeared once. The same CDR3 also results from other DNA sequences found in this sample. This chain links TRBV19 with TRBJ1-1; D not certain. This CDR3 region has 13 residues. CDR1 is LNHDA, CDR2 SQIVND, per germline (reference sequence). V was cut by 3 bases and J by 3 bases, with 8 bases left in between. CDR3 sequence: CASSIPGDTEAFF. The CDR3 nucleotides read TGTGCCAGTAGTATCCCCGGGGACACTGAAGCTTTCTTT.

The rearrangement uses TRBV4-1 and TRBJ2-2, with TRBD2 identical over 15 bases. V gave up 4 bases and J gave up 1 base; unmatched junction bases: 4. The V gene's germline CDR1 is MGHRA and CDR2 YSYEKL. The CDR3 runs to 18 residues. As DNA, the CDR3 is TGCGCCAGCAGCCGACAGGGACTAGCGGGGGGGAACACCGGGGAGCTGTTTTTT. Its protein is CASSRQGLAGGNTGELFF.

The chain carries TRBV10-1 and TRBJ1-2; 7 nucleotides align to TRBD1. CDR3 length equals 13 residues. The J segment lost 4 bases and the V segment lost 6 bases, leaving 5 bases of the junction unmatched. Germline CDR1 WNHNN, CDR2 SYGVQD (reference sequence). DNA for the CDR3: TGCGCCAGCAGCCGCGACAGGGCCTATGGCTACACCTTC. Translating gives CASSRDRAYGYTF.

Note on this clone: The same CDR3 also results from other DNA sequences found in this sample. CDR3 sequence: CASSIGGGGWDQPQHF. Here the CDR3 DNA reads TGTGCCAGTAGTATAGGGGGAGGGGGCTGGGATCAGCCCCAGCATTTT. The chain combines TRBV19 with TRBJ1-5; 7 bases are a match to TRBD1. CDR1 is LNHDA, CDR2 SQIVND, per germline (reference sequence). V shed 1 base and J 5 bases; nucleotides not matched to a gene: 8. The CDR3 runs to 16 residues.

J is TRBJ2-2 and V is TRBV9, with D possibly being TRBD2 (6 bases). Germline CDR1 is SGDLS and CDR2 is YYNGEE. The CDR3 consists of 16 residues. V was cut by 3 bases and J by 4 bases, with 16 bases left in between. The CDR3 DNA is TGTGCCAGCAGCGCCTGGACTACTTATCGCACCGGGGAGCTGTTTTTT. Translating gives CASSAWTTYRTGELFF.

The V call is TRBV23-1, the J call TRBJ1-6; weak D call: TRBD1 (5 bases). TRBV23-1 is filed as an ORF, its function uncertain. Trimming removed 2 bases at V and 7 bases at J, with 15 bases between. CDR3 size: 16 residues. CDR3 nucleotides: TGCGCCAGCAGTCAACCCCGACGGGGGTACAATTCACCCCTCCACTTT. It encodes CASSQPRRGYNSPLHF.

The chain carries TRBV28 and TRBJ2-5; tentatively, D is TRBD1 (6 bases). Between the trimmed V and J ends, which lost 6 bases and 1 base, there was a span of 15 bases. The CDR3 is 15 residues long. Germline assignment: CDR1 MDHEN and CDR2 SYDVKM. CDR3 in DNA: TGTGCCAGCAGGGGGGACACCCTGGGCCAAGAGACCCAGTACTTC. Translated, it gives CASRGDTLGQETQYF.